This T cell receptor (beta chain) was captured by sequencing in a study of T cells after yellow fever vaccination. Study results and limitations: Reappearance after the booster was observed for most primary-vaccination clones (roughly 97% CD4, about 91% CD8).

The CDR3 runs 15 residues. CDR1 is SGHRS, CDR2 YFSETQ, per germline. Deletions cut 6 bases from V and 4 bases from J, with 20 bases between. Template switching by 5'RACE produced TCR cDNA, adding a universal primer site and UMIs. TCRdb called the 5' RACE reads again in MiXCR, with one record for every CDR3 protein. The data show about 630,000 distinct CDR3 sequences, with approximately 13% seen just once and more than 13% held by the top ten. Turning to this clonotype: The antigen remains undetermined.

J is TRBJ2-7 and V is TRBV5-1, with D possibly matching TRBD2 (6 bases). Sequencing used PBMCs, obtained on the day of the yellow fever booster vaccination. This TCR came from a man aged 30 to 39 who received the YFV17D yellow fever vaccine. CDR3 in DNA: TGCGCCAGCACCCCTGACCCCGGGAGAATTTACGAGCAGTACTTC. Protein product: CASTPDPGRIYEQYF.